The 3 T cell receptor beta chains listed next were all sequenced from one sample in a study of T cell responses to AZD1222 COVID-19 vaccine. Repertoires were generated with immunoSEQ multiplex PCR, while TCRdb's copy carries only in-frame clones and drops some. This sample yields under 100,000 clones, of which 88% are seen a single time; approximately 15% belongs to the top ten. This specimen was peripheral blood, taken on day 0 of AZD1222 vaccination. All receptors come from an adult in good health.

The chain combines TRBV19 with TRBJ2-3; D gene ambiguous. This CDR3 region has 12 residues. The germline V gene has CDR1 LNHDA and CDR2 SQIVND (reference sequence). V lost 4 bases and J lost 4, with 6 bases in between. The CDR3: CASSTWSDTQYF. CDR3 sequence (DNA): TGTGCCAGTAGTACGTGGTCAGATACGCAGTATTTT. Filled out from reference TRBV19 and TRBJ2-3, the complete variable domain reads DGGITQSPKYLFRKEGQNVTLSCEQNLNHDAMYWYRQDPGQGLRLIYYSQIVNDFQKGDIAEGYSVSREKKESFPLTVTSAQKNPTAFYLCASSTWSDTQYFGPGTRLTVL.

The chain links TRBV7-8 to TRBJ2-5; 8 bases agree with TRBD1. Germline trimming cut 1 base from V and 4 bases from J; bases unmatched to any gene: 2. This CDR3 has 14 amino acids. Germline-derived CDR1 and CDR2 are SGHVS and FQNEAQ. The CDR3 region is CASSLGTGRETQYF. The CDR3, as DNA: TGTGCCAGCAGCTTAGGGACAGGGCGAGAGACCCAGTACTTC. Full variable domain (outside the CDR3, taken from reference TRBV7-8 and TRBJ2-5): GAGVSQSPRYKVAKRGQDVALRCDPISGHVSLFWYQQALGQGPEFLTYFQNEAQLDKSGLPSDRFFAERPEGSVSTLKIQRTQQEDSAVYLCASSLGTGRETQYFGPGTRLLVL.

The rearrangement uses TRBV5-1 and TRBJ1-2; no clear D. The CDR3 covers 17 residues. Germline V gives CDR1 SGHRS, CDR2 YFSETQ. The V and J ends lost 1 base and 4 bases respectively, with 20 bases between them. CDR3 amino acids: CASSLLGNSGEGYGYTF. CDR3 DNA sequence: TGCGCCAGCAGCTTGTTGGGCAACTCAGGAGAGGGCTATGGCTACACCTTC.